These 9 T cell receptor beta chains were sequenced from one sample in a study of Ad26.COV2.S vaccination and SARS-CoV-2 variants. Using immunoSEQ multiplex PCR, the repertoire was profiled, and TCRdb retains in-frame clones only, with some absent. The sample has 300,000 to 350,000 clones; 70% to 90% are singletons. Treatment meaning: some 20 received Ad26.COV2.S at low or high dose, single or two shots; several received placebo; per-sample allocation not given. Specimens were obtained on day 63 following the first vaccine or placebo injection. The sample was peripheral blood, taken in a trial of Ad26.COV2.S vaccine versus placebo. The receptor set was obtained from a person aged 18-60 years who received the Ad26.COV2.S COVID-19 vaccine or a placebo.

The V gene is TRBV5-1, the J gene TRBJ1-6; D is perhaps TRBD1 (5 bases). Looked up from germline, CDR1 is SGHRS and CDR2 is YFSETQ. Trimming took off 0 bases at V and 9 bases at J, with 13 bases between the two ends. The CDR3 covers 15 residues. The chain's CDR3 is CASSLAGAIGSPLHF. In nucleotides, the CDR3 is TGCGCCAGCAGCTTGGCCGGGGCCATCGGTTCACCCCTCCACTTT.

The count of this clone is one. This chain links TRBV28 with TRBJ2-1; no reliable D call. V dropped 6 bases and J dropped 0 bases, with 12 bases sitting between them. This CDR3 is built from 15 residues. Germline V lookup: CDR1 MDHEN, CDR2 SYDVKM. The CDR3 reads CASSPLPSSYNEQFF. CDR3 in DNA: TGTGCCAGCAGCCCACTCCCGAGCTCCTACAATGAGCAGTTCTTC.

The chain links TRBV2 to TRBJ2-5; D possibly corresponds to TRBD2 (5 bases). Germline-derived CDR1 and CDR2 are SNHLY and FYNNEI. The CDR3 sequence is 12 residues long. V lost 9 bases, J lost 4 bases, and 12 bases lay in between. As DNA, the CDR3 is TGTGCCAGTCGAGGGTATGGAGAGACCCAGTACTTC. Translation gives CASRGYGETQYF.

The chain couples TRBV3-1 (or the pseudogene TRBV3-2) to TRBJ1-1, with a possible D match to TRBD1 (6 bases). Between the trimmed V and J ends, which lost 4 bases and 0 bases, there was a span of 12 bases. CDR1 and CDR2 from the germline V gene are LGHDT and YNNKEL (reference sequence). The CDR3 extends over 15 amino acids. CDR3 amino acids: CASSLTTGMNTEAFF. In DNA, the CDR3 is TGTGCCAGCAGCCTAACTACAGGGATGAACACTGAAGCTTTCTTT.

The CDR3 sequence is CASSGRTGALRTEAFF. CDR3 DNA: TGTGCCAGCAGTGGGAGGACGGGGGCCCTGAGGACTGAAGCTTTCTTT. J is TRBJ1-1 and V is TRBV6-1; maybe TRBD1 (6 bases). CDR1 MNHNS and CDR2 SASEGT come from the germline V gene. The CDR3 runs to 16 residues. V dropped 4 bases and J dropped 5 bases, with 20 bases sitting between them.

This chain joins TRBV4-2 and TRBJ2-2; D not certain. This CDR3 has 12 amino acids. Germline V gene data show CDR1 as LGHNA and CDR2 as YNFKEQ. V gave up 3 bases and J gave up 6 bases, with 5 bases separating them. The CDR3 region is CASSQLAGELFF. The CDR3 DNA follows: TGTGCCAGCAGCCAGCTGGCCGGGGAGCTGTTTTTT.

This clone was counted a single time. The chain joins TRBV5-1 to TRBJ1-3; D is ambiguous. This CDR3 has 15 amino acids. With 0 bases removed from V and 3 bases from J, the gap between germline ends came to 10 bases. Germline V gene data show CDR1 as SGHRS and CDR2 as YFSETQ. The CDR3 region has the DNA TGCGCCAGCAGCTTGGGGCCGCATGGTGGAAACACCATATATTTT. This sequence encodes CASSLGPHGGNTIYF.

The chain links TRBV18 to TRBJ1-1; D remains ambiguous. The germline CDR1 and CDR2 sequences are KGHSH and LQKENI. The CDR3 covers 12 residues. V was clipped by 3 bases and J by 8 bases, with 10 bases between them. The CDR3 protein is CASSPVQTEAFF. The CDR3 DNA reads TGTGCCAGCTCACCTGTACAGACAGAAGCTTTCTTT. The whole variable domain, remainder taken from reference TRBV18 and TRBJ1-1, is NAGVMQNPRHLVRRRGQEARLRCSPMKGHSHVYWYRQLPEEGLKFMVYLQKENIIDESGMPKERFSAEFPKEGPSILRIQQVVRGDSAAYFCASSPVQTEAFFGQGTRLTVV.

The CDR3 nucleotides are TGTGCCAGCAGCGTGGGAGGGAATGGCTACACCTTC. It specifies CASSVGGNGYTF. The gene calls are TRBV28 and TRBJ1-2; D is unresolved. Germline CDR1 is MDHEN and CDR2 is SYDVKM. Trimming shortened V by 6 bases and J by 6 bases, and 11 bases separated the two germline ends. This CDR3 is built from 12 residues.